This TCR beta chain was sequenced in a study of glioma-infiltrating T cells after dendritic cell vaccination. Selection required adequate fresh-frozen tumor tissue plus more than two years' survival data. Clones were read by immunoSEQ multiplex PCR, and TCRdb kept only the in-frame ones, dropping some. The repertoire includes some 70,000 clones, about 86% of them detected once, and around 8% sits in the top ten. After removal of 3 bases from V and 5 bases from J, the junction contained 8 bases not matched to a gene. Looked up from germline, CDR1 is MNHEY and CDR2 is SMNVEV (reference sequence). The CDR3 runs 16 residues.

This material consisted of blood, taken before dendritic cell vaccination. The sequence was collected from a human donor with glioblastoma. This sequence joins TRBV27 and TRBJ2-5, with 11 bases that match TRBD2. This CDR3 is CASSFTASGGQETQYF. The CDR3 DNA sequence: TGTGCCAGCAGTTTTACGGCTAGCGGGGGGCAGGAGACCCAGTACTTC.